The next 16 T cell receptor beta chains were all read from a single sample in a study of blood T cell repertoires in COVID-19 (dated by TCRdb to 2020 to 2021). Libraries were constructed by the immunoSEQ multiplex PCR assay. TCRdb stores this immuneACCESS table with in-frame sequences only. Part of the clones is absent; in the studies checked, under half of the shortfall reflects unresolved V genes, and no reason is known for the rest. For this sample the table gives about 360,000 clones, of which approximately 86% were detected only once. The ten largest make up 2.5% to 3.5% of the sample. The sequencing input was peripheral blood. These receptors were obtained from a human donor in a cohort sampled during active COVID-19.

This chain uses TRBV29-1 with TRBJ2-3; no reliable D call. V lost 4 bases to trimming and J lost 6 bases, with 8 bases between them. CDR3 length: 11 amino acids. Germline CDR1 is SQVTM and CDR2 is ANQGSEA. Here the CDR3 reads CSVGETDTQYF. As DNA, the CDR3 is TGCAGCGTTGGAGAAACTGATACGCAGTATTTT.

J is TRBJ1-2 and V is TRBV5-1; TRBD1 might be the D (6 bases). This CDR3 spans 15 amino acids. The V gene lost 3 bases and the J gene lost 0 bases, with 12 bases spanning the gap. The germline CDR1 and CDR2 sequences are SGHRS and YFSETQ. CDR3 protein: CASSSRTEANYGYTF. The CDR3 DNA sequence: TGCGCCAGCAGCTCCCGGACAGAAGCTAACTATGGCTACACCTTC.

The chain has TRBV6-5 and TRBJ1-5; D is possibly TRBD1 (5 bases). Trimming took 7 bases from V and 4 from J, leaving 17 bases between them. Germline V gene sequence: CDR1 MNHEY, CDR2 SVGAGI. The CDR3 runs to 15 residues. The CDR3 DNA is TGTGCCAGCACGGATGTTCAGGGTTGGAATCAGCCCCAGCATTTT. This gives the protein CASTDVQGWNQPQHF.

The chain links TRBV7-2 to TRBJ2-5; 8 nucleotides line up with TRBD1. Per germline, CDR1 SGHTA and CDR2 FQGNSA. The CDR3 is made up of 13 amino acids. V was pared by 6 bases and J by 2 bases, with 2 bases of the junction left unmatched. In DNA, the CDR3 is TGTGCCAGCAGTCGGACAGGGCAAGAGACCCAGTACTTC. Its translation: CASSRTGQETQYF.

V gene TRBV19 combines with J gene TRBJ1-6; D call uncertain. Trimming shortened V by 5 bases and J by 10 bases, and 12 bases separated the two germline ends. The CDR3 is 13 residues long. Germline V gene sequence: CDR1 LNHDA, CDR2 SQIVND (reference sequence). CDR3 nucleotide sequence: TGTGCCAGTAGTGGTGCAGTACAGTCACCCCTCCACTTT. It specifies CASSGAVQSPLHF.

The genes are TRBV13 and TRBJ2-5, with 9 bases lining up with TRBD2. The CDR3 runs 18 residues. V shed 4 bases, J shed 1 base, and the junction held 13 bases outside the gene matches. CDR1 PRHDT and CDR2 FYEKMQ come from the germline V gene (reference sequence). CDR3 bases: TGTGCCAGCAGCTATACCCCTTCTTTGCGGGGGGGCCAAGAGACCCAGTACTTC. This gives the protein CASSYTPSLRGGQETQYF.

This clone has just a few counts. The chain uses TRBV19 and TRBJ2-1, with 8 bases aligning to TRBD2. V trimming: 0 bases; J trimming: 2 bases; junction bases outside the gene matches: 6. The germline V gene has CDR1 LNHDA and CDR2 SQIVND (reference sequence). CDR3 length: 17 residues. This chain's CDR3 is CASSIDGAGLAYNEQFF. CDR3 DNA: TGTGCCAGTAGTATAGATGGGGCGGGACTAGCCTACAATGAGCAGTTCTTC.

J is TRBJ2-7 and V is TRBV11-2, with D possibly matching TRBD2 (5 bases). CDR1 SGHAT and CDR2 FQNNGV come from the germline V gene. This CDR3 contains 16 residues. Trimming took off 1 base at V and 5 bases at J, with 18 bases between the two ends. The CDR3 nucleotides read TGTGCCAGCAGCTTAGTTTTGAGTCCCCGAGGGCACGAGCAGTACTTC. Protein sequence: CASSLVLSPRGHEQYF.

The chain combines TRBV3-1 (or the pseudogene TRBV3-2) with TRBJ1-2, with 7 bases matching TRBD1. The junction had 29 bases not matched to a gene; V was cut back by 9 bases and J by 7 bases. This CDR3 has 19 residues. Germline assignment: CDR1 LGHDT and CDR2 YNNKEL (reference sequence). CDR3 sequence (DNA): TGTGCCAGTTCGCTCCGCAGGGGGAATCTATCGAGGACCGGGGGTGGCTACACCTTC. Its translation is CASSLRRGNLSRTGGGYTF.

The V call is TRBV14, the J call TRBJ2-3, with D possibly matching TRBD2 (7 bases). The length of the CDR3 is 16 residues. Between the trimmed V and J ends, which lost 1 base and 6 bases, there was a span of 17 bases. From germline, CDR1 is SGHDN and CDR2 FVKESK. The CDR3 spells CASSQVPGGGFDTQYF. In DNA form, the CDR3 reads TGTGCCAGCAGCCAAGTCCCGGGGGGCGGTTTTGATACGCAGTATTTT.

CDR3 sequence reads: CAISESDRALEAFF. In DNA form, the CDR3 reads TGTGCCATCAGTGAGTCGGACAGGGCACTGGAAGCTTTCTTT. This chain uses TRBV10-3 with TRBJ1-1; 8 bases are a match to TRBD1. Per the germline V gene, CDR1 is ENHRY and CDR2 is SYGVKD. V trimming: 0 bases; J trimming: 8 bases; junction bases outside the gene matches: 5. This CDR3 contains 14 residues.

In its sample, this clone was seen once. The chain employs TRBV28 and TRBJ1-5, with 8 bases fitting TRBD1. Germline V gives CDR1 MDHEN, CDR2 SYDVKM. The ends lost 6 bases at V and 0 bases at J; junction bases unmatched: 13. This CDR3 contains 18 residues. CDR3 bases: TGTGCCAGCAGCCAATTGGTACAGGGGGGATATAGCAATCAGCCCCAGCATTTT. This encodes CASSQLVQGGYSNQPQHF.

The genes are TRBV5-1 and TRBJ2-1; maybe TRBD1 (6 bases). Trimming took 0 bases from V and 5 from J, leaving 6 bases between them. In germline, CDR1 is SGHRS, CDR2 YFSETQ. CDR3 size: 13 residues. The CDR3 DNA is TGCGCCAGCAGCTTGGCAGGGGACAATGAGCAGTTCTTC. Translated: CASSLAGDNEQFF.

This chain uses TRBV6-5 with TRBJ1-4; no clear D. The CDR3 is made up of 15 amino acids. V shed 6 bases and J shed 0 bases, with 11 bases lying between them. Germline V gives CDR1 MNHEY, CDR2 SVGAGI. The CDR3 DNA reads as TGTGCCAGCAGACCTAGATTTGCAACTAATGAAAAACTGTTTTTT. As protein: CASRPRFATNEKLFF.

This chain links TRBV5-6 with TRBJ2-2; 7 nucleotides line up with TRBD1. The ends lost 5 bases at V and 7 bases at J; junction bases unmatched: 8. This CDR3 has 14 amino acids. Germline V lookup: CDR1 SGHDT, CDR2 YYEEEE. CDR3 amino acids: CASSNPTGIGELFF. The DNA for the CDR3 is TGTGCCAGCAGTAACCCGACAGGGATCGGGGAGCTGTTTTTT.

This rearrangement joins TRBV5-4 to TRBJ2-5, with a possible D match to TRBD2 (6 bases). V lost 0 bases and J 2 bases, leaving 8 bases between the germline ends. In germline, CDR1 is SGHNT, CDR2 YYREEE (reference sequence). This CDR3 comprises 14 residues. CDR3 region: CASSLGGRQETQYF. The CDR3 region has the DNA TGTGCCAGCAGCTTGGGGGGGAGGCAAGAGACCCAGTACTTC.